This record covers a single T cell receptor (beta chain). At the DNA level, this CDR3 is encoded by other sequences in the same sample as well. This record belongs to a study of shared clonotypes between healthy human individuals. V gave up 0 bases and J gave up 2 bases, with 4 bases separating them. The CDR3 sequence is 13 residues long. The germline CDR1 and CDR2 sequences are MNHEY and SVGAGI. Sequenced by immunoSEQ multiplex PCR; TCRdb stores in-frame clones only, minus some. The sample yields approximately 2.5 million clones, more than 85% seen once. The sequencing sample was made of naive CD4+ T cells from PBMCs. Subset defined: CD45RA+ positively selected. The TCR sequence derives from a man in his late teens or twenties in good health. Some clones in this sample may be carry-over from other donors' samples. V is TRBV6-5 and J is TRBJ1-2; D remains unclear. The CDR3 nucleotides are TGTGCCAGCAGTTACTCCCGCAACTATGGCTACACCTTC. This encodes CASSYSRNYGYTF.